This T cell receptor (beta chain) was obtained from a study of T cells in Graves' hyperthyroidism and ophthalmopathy. General study results and limits: Clonotypes that were expanded in thyroid above 0.001 mostly appeared in blood too. The model foresaw ophthalmopathy a median roughly 6 months prior to onset.

The TCR beta CDR3 regions underwent amplification using RNA transcripts as the source. First-round RT-PCR with HTBI primers amplified the TCR CDR3 region. TCRdb re-called the multiplex PCR reads with MiXCR, one entry per CDR3 protein. In the table there are around 340,000 distinct CDR3 sequences, approximately 15% of which are singletons. For the diagnoses, clinical symptoms, serum thyroxine and TRAb, thyroid ultrasound and orbital computed tomography were used. With respect to this clonotype: Its antigen is unidentified.

Sequencing was performed on blood. This receptor was taken from a woman aged 25 to 39 with Graves' hyperthyroidism.

CDR3 loop: CASRAGNEKLFF. In DNA form, the CDR3 reads TGCGCCAGCAGGGCCGGTAATGAAAAACTGTTTTTT. The rearrangement uses TRBV5-1 and TRBJ1-4; D call uncertain. CDR3 length: 12 residues. CDR1 SGHRS and CDR2 YFSETQ come from the germline V gene. Trimming took off 5 bases at V and 4 bases at J, with 6 bases between the two ends.